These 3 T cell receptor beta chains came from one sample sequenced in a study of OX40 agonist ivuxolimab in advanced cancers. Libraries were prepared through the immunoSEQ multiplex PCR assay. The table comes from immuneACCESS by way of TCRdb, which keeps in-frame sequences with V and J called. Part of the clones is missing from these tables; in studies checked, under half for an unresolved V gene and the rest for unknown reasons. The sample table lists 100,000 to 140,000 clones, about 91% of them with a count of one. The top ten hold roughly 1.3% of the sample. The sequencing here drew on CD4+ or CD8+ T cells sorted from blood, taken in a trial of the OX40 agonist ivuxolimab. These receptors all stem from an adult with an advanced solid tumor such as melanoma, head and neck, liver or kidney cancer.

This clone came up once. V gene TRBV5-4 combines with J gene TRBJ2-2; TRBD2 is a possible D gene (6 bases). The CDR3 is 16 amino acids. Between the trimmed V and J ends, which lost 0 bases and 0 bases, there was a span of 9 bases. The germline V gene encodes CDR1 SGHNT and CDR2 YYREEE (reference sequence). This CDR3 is CASSLDGGTNTGELFF. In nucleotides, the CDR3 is TGTGCCAGCAGCTTGGACGGGGGAACGAACACCGGGGAGCTGTTTTTT.

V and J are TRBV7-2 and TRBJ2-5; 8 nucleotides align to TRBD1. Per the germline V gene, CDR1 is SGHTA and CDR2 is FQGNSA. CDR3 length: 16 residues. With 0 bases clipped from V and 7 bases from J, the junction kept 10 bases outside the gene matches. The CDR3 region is CASSLAPGQGLGTQYF. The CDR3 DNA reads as TGTGCCAGCAGCTTAGCTCCCGGACAGGGTTTGGGGACCCAGTACTTC. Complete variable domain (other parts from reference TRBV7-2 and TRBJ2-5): GAGVSQSPSNKVTEKGKDVELRCDPISGHTALYWYRQSLGQGLEFLIYFQGNSAPDKSGLPSDRFSAERTGGSVSTLTIQRTQQEDSAVYLCASSLAPGQGLGTQYFGPGTRLLVL.

DNA for the CDR3: TGTGCCAGCAGCTCCAAAAAAAACACCGGGGAGCTGTTTTTT. It specifies CASSSKKNTGELFF. The chain combines TRBV5-4 with TRBJ1-3; D remains ambiguous. The tail of the sequence fits TRBJ2-2 better, so the J call may be wrong. The CDR3 extends over 14 amino acids. Germline V gives CDR1 SGHNT, CDR2 YYREEE (reference sequence).